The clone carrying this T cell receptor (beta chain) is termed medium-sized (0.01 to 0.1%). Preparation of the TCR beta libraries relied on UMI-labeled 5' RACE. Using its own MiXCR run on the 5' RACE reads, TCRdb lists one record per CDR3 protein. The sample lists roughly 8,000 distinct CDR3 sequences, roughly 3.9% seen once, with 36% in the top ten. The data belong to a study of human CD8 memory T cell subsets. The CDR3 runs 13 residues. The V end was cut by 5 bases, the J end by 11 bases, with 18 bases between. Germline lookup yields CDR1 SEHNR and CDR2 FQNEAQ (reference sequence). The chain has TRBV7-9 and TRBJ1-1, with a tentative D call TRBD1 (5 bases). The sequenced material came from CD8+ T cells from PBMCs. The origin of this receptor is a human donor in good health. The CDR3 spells CASSPAGEWLAFF. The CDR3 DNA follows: TGTGCCAGCAGCCCAGCGGGGGAGTGGTTGGCTTTCTTT.